Given below is one T cell receptor beta chain in context. Its antigen is as yet unknown. This CDR3 contains 12 residues. Trimming left V 4 bases short and J 1 base short, with 7 bases between. The germline CDR1 and CDR2 sequences are GTSNPN and SVGIG (reference sequence). Naive CD45RA+ and memory CD45RA-negative subsets were split from CD4+ cells. This entry belongs to a study of shared clonotypes between healthy human individuals. Deep-level assay runs were performed. Original methodology: With immunoSEQ giving junction-only sequences and no quality scores, filtering differed. The repertoire was sequenced with immunoSEQ multiplex PCR; TCRdb's copy has only in-frame clones and lacks some. The V and J calls and the clone size are those of that table, but D and trimming were determined from the DNA. Among some 2,000,000 clones listed, roughly 94% were seen once. General study results and limits: The sharing of about 5% of naive CD4 clonotypes was seen across a handful of donors.

The rearrangement uses TRBV30 and TRBJ2-5; D perhaps matches TRBD1 (5 bases). Sequencing input: naive CD4+ T cells sorted from blood. Subset here: CD45RA+ positively selected. This sequence originates from a man aged 18 to 30 in good health. The CDR3: CAWTGFQETQYF. CDR3 sequence (DNA): TGTGCCTGGACAGGGTTCCAAGAGACCCAGTACTTC.